The TCR beta chain under discussion was sequenced for a study of naive and memory T cell subsets (dated by TCRdb to 2017 to 2019). Concerning the study at large: An open-source, UMI-based TCR alpha and beta sequencing pipeline was applied to sorted naive and memory peripheral blood T cell subsets. The functional CMV T cell responses agreed completely with IgG serology results. RNA was DNase-treated and reverse transcribed with TCR constant-region primers, mostly using SuperScript III.

The library was produced with UMI-ligation and nested PCR. An equimolar mix of two oligonucleotides covering both TRBC1 and TRBC2 was used as the beta constant-region primer. The ligated cDNA went through four rounds of PCR with nested alpha and beta constant-region primers together with the SP2 primer. A single-stranded oligonucleotide containing the SP2 primer and a 12-nucleotide UMI was joined to the 3' end of the cDNA by T4 RNA ligase 1. Incubation of the ligation reaction was carried out at 16 degrees C for about 19-25 hours. PCR2 was usually performed as a SYBR Green qPCR and halted at a preset threshold so that over-amplification would not occur. All purifications after the first were performed with Agencourt AMPure XP magnetic beads. Library quantification was done by Qubit, followed by a TapeStation check on which the main peak was expected at around 650 bp. Pooled libraries were sequenced on an Illumina MiSeq with v2 2x251 paired-end kits, typically giving about 0.85-2.3 million reads per sample. Each sample was pooled at about 4.2 nM, and roughly 5-7% PhiX was included to help cluster recognition. The authors' analysis ran thus. V and J genes were assigned to Demultiplexor-processed FASTQ reads by Decombinator through tag matching, with a single base-pair mismatch being allowed. Collapsinator used UMIs to correct both sequencing errors and frequency errors arising from PCR heterogeneity. TCRs were translated and CDR3s were extracted from the conserved cysteine to the FGXG phenylalanine by CDR3Translator, with non-productive sequences being flagged. Repertoires were subsampled to equal numbers of UMI-defined TCRs before Gini, Shannon entropy and inverse Simpson indices were calculated. Power-law fits to clonotype abundance distributions were performed by maximum likelihood within the linear range. For one naive CD8 sample, the pipeline and MIGEC produced similar UMI counts, unique TCR numbers and clonal distributions. In one analysis, naive TCRs that were also found in any memory subset of the same donor were excluded from the naive repertoire. The repertoires were searched for 7,000 to 8,000 CMV-associated CDR3 sequences that had been compiled from VDJdb and a published dataset. TCRdb cleaned the public reads at Q25 with fastp, built clones with MiXCR and kept in-frame beta chains. For every CDR3 protein sequence, its rows merge into one entry that carries the most common genes and DNA. The V and J calls and clone size are TCRdb's, not the authors'. The sample contains some 110,000 distinct CDR3 sequences, roughly 15% of them found a single time. The leading ten clones occupy around 2.7% of the sample.

Turning to this clonotype: This clone's antigen is unknown. No per-base quality is available; no much larger clone lies one base away.

The germline V gene (reference sequence) specifies DFQATT as CDR1 and SNEGSKA as CDR2. The CDR3 goes from the cysteine to the phenylalanine over 15 residues. Only the CDR3 DNA is retained, 45 bases long and in frame from the first base. V loses 3 bases at its end and J loses 1 base; junction bases beyond the gene matches: 2. From the second PCR step on, the TCR alpha and beta chain libraries were amplified in separate reactions. CMV status of each donor was established by measuring IFNgamma production from CD4+ T cells after fresh PBMCs were stimulated overnight with CMV viral lysate. CD4 T cells were positively selected using Miltenyi beads, after which CD8 T cells were positively selected from the CD4-negative fraction. Cells stained for CD3, CD4, CD8, CD45RA, CD27 and a live/dead dye were sorted on a BD Aria II into four subsets by CD45RA and CD27. A few healthy volunteers provided blood, and each donor's sample was split into CD4 and CD8 T cells and then further divided into four differentiation subsets. About 110 ml of peripheral blood was drawn per donor, and PBMC were isolated by Ficoll-Paque PLUS density-gradient centrifugation. Sorted cells were lysed in RLT buffer, and RNA was extracted with a Qiagen RNeasy kit and stored at -80°C.

General conclusions and limits of the study: A few larger clonotypes were present in naive repertoires, particularly the CD8 repertoires, and these clonotypes were possibly memory cells re-expressing CD45RA. The repertoire findings for the naive and memory subsets could not be validated, as no ground truth was available. RNA-based TCR counts may be affected by expression changes linked to T cell activation and differentiation. A power law was followed by TCR abundance, with an exponent that differed between naive and memory subsets but was consistent across the three individuals. In both CD4 and CD8 cells, a rise in Gini index and a fall in Shannon and inverse Simpson diversity were observed from naive through CM, EM and EMRA. Following error correction, more than 85% of naive TCR sequences occurred only once, which made naive abundance distributions much steeper than those of memory subsets. A clonotype was defined as a single alpha or beta chain sequence rather than as a paired alpha/beta receptor.

The chain was built from TRBV20-1 and TRBJ2-1; TRBD2 matches 11 bases in the middle. Sequenced material: naive CD8+ T cells from blood. The label giving this sample's cell subset or site can be read as: naive T cells, CD45RA high CD27+. The clonotype originates from a human donor in good health. The DNA sequence is as follows: TGCAGTGCTAGCCCTAGCGGGGGGTCCTACAATGAGCAGTTCTTC. It translates to CSASPSGGSYNEQFF.